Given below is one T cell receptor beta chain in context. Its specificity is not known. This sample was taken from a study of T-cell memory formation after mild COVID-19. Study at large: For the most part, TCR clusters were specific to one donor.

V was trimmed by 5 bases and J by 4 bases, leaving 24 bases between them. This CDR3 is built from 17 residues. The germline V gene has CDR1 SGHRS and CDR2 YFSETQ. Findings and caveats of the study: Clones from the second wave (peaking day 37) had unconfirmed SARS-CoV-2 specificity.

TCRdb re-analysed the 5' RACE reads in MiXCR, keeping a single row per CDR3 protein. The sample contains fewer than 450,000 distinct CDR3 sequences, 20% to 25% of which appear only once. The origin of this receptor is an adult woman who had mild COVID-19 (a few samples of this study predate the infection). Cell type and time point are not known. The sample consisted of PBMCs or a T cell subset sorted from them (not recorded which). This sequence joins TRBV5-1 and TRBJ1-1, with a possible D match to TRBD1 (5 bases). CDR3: CASSPTPLSGAVTEAFF. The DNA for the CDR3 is TGCGCCAGCAGTCCGACACCCCTATCCGGGGCCGTCACTGAAGCTTTCTTT.